This T cell receptor beta chain is drawn from a study of blood T cell repertoires in COVID-19. The data were produced by immunoSEQ multiplex PCR, yet TCRdb's version contains in-frame clones alone and is incomplete. This sample has 100,000 or so clones; about 90% occur once, and the top ten carry less than 8.5%. The sequence was obtained from a young man in a cohort sampled during active COVID-19. Material: peripheral blood.

CDR3 bases: TGTGCCAGCAGTCAGCAGGCGAATGAGCAGTTCTTC. Its protein is CASSQQANEQFF. The J gene is TRBJ2-1, the V gene TRBV6-2 or TRBV6-3; D call uncertain. The germline V and J ends were trimmed by 5 bases and 7 bases, with 9 bases remaining between them. Looked up from germline, CDR1 is MNHEY and CDR2 is SVGEGT. The CDR3 loop spans 12 amino acids.